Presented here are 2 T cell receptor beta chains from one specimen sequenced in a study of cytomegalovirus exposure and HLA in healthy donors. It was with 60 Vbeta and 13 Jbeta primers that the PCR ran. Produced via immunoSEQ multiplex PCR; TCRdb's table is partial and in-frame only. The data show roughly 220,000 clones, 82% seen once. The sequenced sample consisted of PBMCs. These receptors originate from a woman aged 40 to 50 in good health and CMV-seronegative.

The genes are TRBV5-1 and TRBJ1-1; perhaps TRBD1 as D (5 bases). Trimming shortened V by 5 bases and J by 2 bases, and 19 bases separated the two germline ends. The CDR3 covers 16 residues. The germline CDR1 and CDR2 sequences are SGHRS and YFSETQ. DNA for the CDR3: TGCGCCAGCAGTCATCAAGATACCACAGGCAACACTGAAGCTTTCTTT. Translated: CASSHQDTTGNTEAFF.

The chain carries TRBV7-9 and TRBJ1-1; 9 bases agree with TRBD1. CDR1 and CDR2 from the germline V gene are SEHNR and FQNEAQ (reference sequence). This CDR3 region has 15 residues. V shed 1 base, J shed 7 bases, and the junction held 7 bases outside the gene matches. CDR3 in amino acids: CASSLGGTGPDEAFF. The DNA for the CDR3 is TGTGCCAGCAGCTTAGGTGGGACAGGGCCAGATGAAGCTTTCTTT. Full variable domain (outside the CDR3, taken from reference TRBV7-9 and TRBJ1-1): DTGVSQNPRHKITKRGQNVTFRCDPISEHNRLYWYRQTLGQGPEFLTYFQNEAQLEKSRLLSDRFSAERPKGSFSTLEIQRTEQGDSAMYLCASSLGGTGPDEAFFGQGTRLTVV.